This T cell receptor beta chain was identified in a study of OX40 agonist ivuxolimab in advanced cancers. Some clones are missing from TCRdb's copy, which holds only in-frame ones; the method was immunoSEQ multiplex PCR. The sample lists tens of thousands of clones, 88% occurring once. Overall study results and limits: At 0.1 to 3.0 mg/kg, clonal expansion of CD4+ and CD8+ blood T cells had occurred by week 6.

Trimming removed 3 bases from V and 6 bases from J, with 13 bases in between. The germline gives CDR1 SGDLS, CDR2 YYNGEE. This CDR3 has 14 amino acids. Notes on this clone: What it binds is not known.

The receptor was derived from an adult with an advanced solid tumor such as melanoma, head and neck, liver or kidney cancer. The sequences come from CD4+ or CD8+ T cells sorted from blood, collected in a trial of the OX40 agonist ivuxolimab. This rearrangement joins TRBV9 to TRBJ2-4; the D gene could be TRBD1 or TRBD2 (5 bases each). The DNA of the CDR3 is TGTGCCAGCAGCGGGGACGGTGGGAGAAACATTCAGTACTTC. Translating it yields CASSGDGGRNIQYF. The full variable domain, rest sourced from reference TRBV9 and TRBJ2-4, is DSGVTQTPKHLITATGQRVTLRCSPRSGDLSVYWYQQSLDQGLQFLIQYYNGEERAKGNILERFSAQQFPDLHSELNLSSLELGDSALYFCASSGDGGRNIQYFGAGTRLSVL.